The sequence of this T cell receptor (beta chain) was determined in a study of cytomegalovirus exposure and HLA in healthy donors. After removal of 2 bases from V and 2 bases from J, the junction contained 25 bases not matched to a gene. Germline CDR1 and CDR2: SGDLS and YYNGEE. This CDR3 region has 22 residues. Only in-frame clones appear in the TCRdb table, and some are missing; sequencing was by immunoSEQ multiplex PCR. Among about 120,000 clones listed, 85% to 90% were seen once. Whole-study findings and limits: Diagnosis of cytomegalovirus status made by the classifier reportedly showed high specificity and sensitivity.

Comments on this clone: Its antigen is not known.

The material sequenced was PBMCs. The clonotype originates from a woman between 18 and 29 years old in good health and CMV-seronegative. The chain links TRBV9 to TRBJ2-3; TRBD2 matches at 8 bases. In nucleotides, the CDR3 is TGTGCCAGCAGCGTCGGGAGGGAGCGGGAGAGAAGCCGTGCCAGGTTCACAGATACGCAGTATTTT. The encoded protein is CASSVGRERERSRARFTDTQYF. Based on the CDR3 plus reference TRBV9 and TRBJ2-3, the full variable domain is DSGVTQTPKHLITATGQRVTLRCSPRSGDLSVYWYQQSLDQGLQFLIQYYNGEERAKGNILERFSAQQFPDLHSELNLSSLELGDSALYFCASSVGRERERSRARFTDTQYFGPGTRLTVL.